Each of the 24 T cell receptor beta chains below was sequenced from the same sample in a study of cytomegalovirus exposure and HLA in healthy donors (TCRdb year 2017). The library was made by the immunoSEQ multiplex PCR assay. TCRdb retrieved this table from immuneACCESS and kept in-frame rearrangements only. Not all clones are present; in checked studies, unresolved V genes account for under half, and no reason is known for the remainder. Across this sample there are more than 120,000 clones, with around 87% seen only once. The ten largest clones capture roughly 9% of the sample. The specimen sequenced was PBMCs. Receptors originate from a man aged 18 to 29 in good health and CMV-seropositive.

The V call is TRBV6-1, the J call TRBJ2-3; the match to TRBD2 covers 7 bases. V was pared by 1 base and J by 2 bases, with 0 bases of the junction left unmatched. The CDR3 extends over 14 amino acids. Germline CDR1 MNHNS, CDR2 SASEGT. The CDR3: CASSEERDTDTQYF. The CDR3 bases are TGTGCCAGCAGTGAAGAGCGGGACACAGATACGCAGTATTTT.

V is TRBV27 and J is TRBJ1-3; 12 bases are a match to TRBD1. CDR1 and CDR2 from the germline V gene are MNHEY and SMNVEV (reference sequence). After removal of 3 bases from V and 4 bases from J, the junction contained 10 bases not matched to a gene. The CDR3 sequence is 18 residues long. The CDR3 reads CASSFLGTGGSLGNTIYF. For the CDR3, the DNA is TGTGCCAGCAGTTTTTTGGGGACAGGGGGCTCCCTAGGAAACACCATATATTTT.

The chain has TRBV19 and TRBJ2-2; TRBD1 aligns across 9 bases. Germline loops: CDR1 LNHDA, CDR2 SQIVND (reference sequence). The CDR3 contains 14 residues. V dropped 8 bases and J dropped 1; count of bases not matched to a gene: 2. CDR3 DNA sequence: TGTGCCAGTCGGGGACAGGGGAACACCGGGGAGCTGTTTTTT. Residues: CASRGQGNTGELFF.

The chain carries TRBV10-3 and TRBJ2-3; D gene unclear. V dropped 8 bases and J dropped 4 bases, with 7 bases sitting between them. Per germline, CDR1 ENHRY and CDR2 SYGVKD. The CDR3 consists of 11 residues. DNA of the CDR3: TGTGCCATCGGAAGCGCAGATACGCAGTATTTT. Amino acid sequence: CAIGSADTQYF.

The CDR3 here is CASSLWQGLGYTF. CDR3 nucleotide sequence: TGTGCCAGCAGCTTGTGGCAGGGCCTTGGCTACACCTTC. The chain carries TRBV5-6 and TRBJ1-2, with D perhaps TRBD1 (5 bases). V lost 1 base and J 7 bases, leaving 11 bases between the germline ends. The CDR3 runs to 13 residues. Germline lookup yields CDR1 SGHDT and CDR2 YYEEEE.

This clone was observed a single time. The chain carries TRBV5-5 and TRBJ1-5; 8 bases are shared with TRBD1. The germline CDR1 and CDR2 sequences are SGHKS and YYEKEE (reference sequence). Losses at the gene ends were 4 bases for V and 6 bases for J; bases not matched to a gene: 9. The CDR3 consists of 15 residues. The CDR3 here is CASSGDRGLIQPQHF. The CDR3 nucleotides are TGTGCCAGCAGCGGTGACAGGGGCCTGATTCAGCCCCAGCATTTT.

This sequence joins TRBV7-3 and TRBJ2-3; TRBD1 matches 8 bases. The germline V gene has CDR1 SGHTA and CDR2 FQGTGA. V was pared by 2 bases and J by 3 bases, with 4 bases of the junction left unmatched. The CDR3 has 15 residues. This chain's CDR3 is CASSLETGVTDTQYF. The CDR3 coding sequence is TGTGCCAGCAGCTTAGAGACAGGGGTAACAGATACGCAGTATTTT.

The chain couples TRBV15 to TRBJ2-3; maybe TRBD2 (5 bases). In germline, CDR1 is LNHNV, CDR2 YYDKDF (reference sequence). The CDR3 totals 15 residues. V lost 4 bases, J lost 3 bases, and 14 bases lay in between. CDR3 in DNA: TGTGCCACCAGCATCGACACGGGGATTACAGATACGCAGTATTTT. Amino acid sequence: CATSIDTGITDTQYF.

This chain uses TRBV19 with TRBJ2-7, with D unclear. V lost 4 bases, J lost 2 bases, and 6 bases lay in between. Germline assignment: CDR1 LNHDA and CDR2 SQIVND (reference sequence). The CDR3 is 12 amino acids. The CDR3 protein is CASSTGTYEQYF. The DNA for the CDR3 is TGTGCCAGTAGTACAGGCACCTACGAGCAGTACTTC. Full variable domain (remainder filled in from reference TRBV19 and TRBJ2-7): DGGITQSPKYLFRKEGQNVTLSCEQNLNHDAMYWYRQDPGQGLRLIYYSQIVNDFQKGDIAEGYSVSREKKESFPLTVTSAQKNPTAFYLCASSTGTYEQYFGPGTRLTVT.

The chain joins TRBV5-1 to TRBJ2-3, with TRBD2 identical over 7 bases. Per the germline V gene, CDR1 is SGHRS and CDR2 is YFSETQ. The trim removed 3 bases at V and 6 bases at J, leaving 4 bases unmatched. The CDR3 has 13 amino acids. This chain's CDR3 is CASSSPGGDTQYF. Here the CDR3 DNA reads TGCGCCAGCAGCTCCCCCGGGGGGGATACGCAGTATTTT. Combining the CDR3 with reference TRBV5-1 and TRBJ2-3 gives the whole variable domain KAGVTQTPRYLIKTRGQQVTLSCSPISGHRSVSWYQQTPGQGLQFLFEYFSETQRNKGNFPGRFSGRQFSNSRSEMNVSTLELGDSALYLCASSSPGGDTQYFGPGTRLTVL.

V is TRBV6-1 and J is TRBJ2-5; TRBD1 might be the D (7 bases). The germline gives CDR1 MNHNS, CDR2 SASEGT. The V and J ends lost 6 bases and 1 base respectively, with 12 bases between them. The CDR3 totals 14 residues. The CDR3, as DNA: TGTGCCAGCAGCCGCGGGACAGTCCAAGAGACCCAGTACTTC. Translating it yields CASSRGTVQETQYF.

The chain combines TRBV29-1 with TRBJ2-2; D is undetermined. Germline V gene lookup returns CDR1 SQVTM and CDR2 ANQGSEA. CDR3 length equals 13 residues. The V and J ends lost 2 bases and 1 base respectively, with 5 bases between them. CDR3 sequence reads: CSVEQVNTGELFF. The CDR3 bases are TGCAGCGTTGAACAGGTGAACACCGGGGAGCTGTTTTTT.

V gene TRBV5-1 combines with J gene TRBJ2-3; possibly TRBD2 for D (6 bases). The length of the CDR3 is 15 residues. With 4 bases removed from V and 1 base from J, the gap between germline ends came to 13 bases. Germline CDR1 is SGHRS and CDR2 is YFSETQ. CDR3 region: CASSRGGLGTDTQYF. The CDR3 nucleotides are TGCGCCAGCAGCCGGGGAGGTCTTGGCACAGATACGCAGTATTTT.

The rearrangement uses TRBV18 and TRBJ1-2; D is perhaps TRBD1 (6 bases). Germline CDR1 KGHSH, CDR2 LQKENI. Trimming shortened V by 2 bases and J by 5 bases, and 24 bases separated the two germline ends. The CDR3 sequence is 18 residues long. The CDR3 sequence is CASSPKRGIIGPPYGYTF. The CDR3 DNA reads TGTGCCAGCTCACCAAAAAGGGGGATAATCGGACCCCCTTATGGCTACACCTTC.

The chain is built from TRBV5-1 and TRBJ1-5, with 7 positions matching TRBD1. The ends lost 4 bases at V and 0 bases at J; junction bases unmatched: 4. Germline CDR1 is SGHRS and CDR2 is YFSETQ. The CDR3 spans 15 residues. Here the CDR3 reads CASSQTGRSNQPQHF. The CDR3 nucleotides read TGCGCCAGCAGCCAGACAGGGCGTAGCAATCAGCCCCAGCATTTT.

V is TRBV5-1 and J is TRBJ1-1, with 7 bases identical to TRBD1. The CDR3 length is 13 residues. Unmatched junction bases numbered 3, after V lost 1 base and J lost 6 bases. Germline CDR1 and CDR2: SGHRS and YFSETQ. CDR3 DNA: TGCGCCAGCAGCTTGAAGGGGGCGGCTGAAGCTTTCTTT. This sequence encodes CASSLKGAAEAFF.

V is TRBV14 and J is TRBJ2-1; 11 positions match TRBD2. J was trimmed by 4 bases and V by 5 bases; bases with no gene match: 7. Germline loops: CDR1 SGHDN, CDR2 FVKESK. The CDR3 length is 16 residues. The CDR3 loop reads CASSSSGTSGYNEQFF. The DNA for the CDR3 is TGTGCCAGCAGCAGCTCTGGGACTAGCGGATACAATGAGCAGTTCTTC. Full variable domain (remainder filled in from reference TRBV14 and TRBJ2-1): EAGVTQFPSHSVIEKGQTVTLRCDPISGHDNLYWYRRVMGKEIKFLLHFVKESKQDESGMPNNRFLAERTGGTYSTLKVQPAELEDSGVYFCASSSSGTSGYNEQFFGPGTRLTVL.

The CDR3 loop reads CASSPTAGQGLRTEAFF. In nucleotides, the CDR3 is TGTGCCAGCAGCCCTACTGCGGGACAGGGACTTCGGACTGAAGCTTTCTTT. The V gene is TRBV5-6, the J gene TRBJ1-1, with 9 nucleotides matching TRBD1. Germline V gene data show CDR1 as SGHDT and CDR2 as YYEEEE. The CDR3 spans 17 residues. J was trimmed by 5 bases and V by 4 bases; bases with no gene match: 15.

The V call is TRBV9, the J call TRBJ2-7; D unresolved. The germline CDR1 and CDR2 sequences are SGDLS and YYNGEE. This CDR3 has 13 residues. With 4 bases removed from V and 3 bases from J, the gap between germline ends came to 11 bases. DNA of the CDR3: TGTGCCAGCAGCCCCCGCCCCAGCTACGAGCAGTACTTC. Translation gives CASSPRPSYEQYF.

The CDR3 sequence: CASSIPYTGELFF. The CDR3 DNA sequence: TGTGCCAGTAGTATTCCCTACACCGGGGAGCTGTTTTTT. The J gene is TRBJ2-2, the V gene TRBV19; D gene uncertain. Looked up from germline, CDR1 is LNHDA and CDR2 is SQIVND (reference sequence). This CDR3 region has 13 residues. Trimming pared 3 bases from V and 3 bases from J, leaving 5 bases between.

CDR3 DNA sequence: TGTGCCAGCAGTTATTTAGGGGAGGGGTCGGAGACCCAGTACTTC. This sequence encodes CASSYLGEGSETQYF. The J gene is TRBJ2-5, the V gene TRBV6-5, with 7 bases that match TRBD2. V trimming: 3 bases; J trimming: 5 bases; junction bases outside the gene matches: 9. The CDR3 totals 15 residues. Germline CDR1 MNHEY, CDR2 SVGAGI.

The chain couples TRBV28 to TRBJ2-5, with 10 nucleotides matching TRBD2. This CDR3 region has 14 residues. Trimming cost V 7 bases and J 7 bases; bases outside gene matches: 9. The V gene's germline CDR1 is MDHEN and CDR2 SYDVKM. The CDR3 DNA sequence: TGTGCCAGCAAGGGCGGGACTAGCGAAGGGACCCAGTACTTC. Amino acid sequence: CASKGGTSEGTQYF. Based on the CDR3 plus reference TRBV28 and TRBJ2-5, the full variable domain is DVKVTQSSRYLVKRTGEKVFLECVQDMDHENMFWYRQDPGLGLRLIYFSYDVKMKEKGDIPEGYSVSREKKERFSLILESASTNQTSMYLCASKGGTSEGTQYFGPGTRLLVL.

The chain is built from TRBV19 and TRBJ1-5; D call uncertain. Germline V gene data show CDR1 as LNHDA and CDR2 as SQIVND (reference sequence). CDR3 length: 13 amino acids. V was cut by 3 bases and J by 11 bases, with 14 bases left in between. CDR3 sequence: CASSIRSSVSQHF. The CDR3 nucleotides are TGTGCCAGTAGTATTCGGTCCTCGGTGTCCCAGCATTTT.

The V call is TRBV29-1, the J call TRBJ2-5, with D maybe TRBD2 (7 bases). The CDR3 has 13 amino acids. Germline V gives CDR1 SQVTM, CDR2 ANQGSEA. V was trimmed by 3 bases and J by 5 bases, leaving 13 bases between them. The CDR3 is CSVDTGRGETQYF. The CDR3 DNA is TGCAGCGTTGACACAGGGAGGGGCGAGACCCAGTACTTC.